Listed here is a single T cell receptor beta chain. The CDR3 has 17 residues. Germline V gene lookup returns CDR1 KGHSH and CDR2 LQKENI. V gave up 4 bases and J gave up 7 bases; unmatched junction bases: 15. The data originate from a study of control samples from healthy donors and cancer patients. Method: immunoSEQ multiplex PCR; TCRdb's copy keeps in-frame clones and lacks some. The sample gives approximately 180,000 clones, around 94% of which show up once; approximately 1.5% is in the top ten. The sample taken for sequencing was blood. V and J are TRBV18 and TRBJ2-7; 11 nucleotides match TRBD1. The clonotype originates from a young woman in good health. This CDR3 is CASSQQGPGQGAREQYF. CDR3 sequence (DNA): TGTGCCAGCTCACAGCAGGGGCCCGGACAGGGGGCGCGGGAGCAGTACTTC.